The 14 T cell receptor beta chains below were found in one sample sequenced in a study of human T cells and chemical hapten exposure. TCRdb passed the RACE reads through MiXCR, listing each CDR3 protein once. The sample includes around 100,000 distinct CDR3 sequences, 11% of them seen just once. Time point described: patch test 1, 2 weeks after DPC sensitization. Described treatment: therapeutic diphenylcyclopropenone sensitization with weekly scalp DPC. This specimen consisted of whole blood, obtained in connection with sensitization to the hapten diphenylcyclopropenone (DPC). All receptors come from a middle-aged woman with alopecia areata. Some clones in this sample may be carry-over from other donors' samples.

This clonotype was counted at least ten times. V gene TRBV28 combines with J gene TRBJ2-5, with D perhaps TRBD2 (6 bases). Trimming took 8 bases from V and 2 from J, leaving 21 bases between them. Germline V lookup: CDR1 MDHEN, CDR2 SYDVKM. The CDR3 has 16 amino acids. The DNA of the CDR3 is TGTGCCAGCTGCATGCTGGGAGGCGGAGGGCAAGAGACCCAGTACTTC. Its protein is CASCMLGGGGQETQYF.

The CDR3 loop reads CASSPASGVGELFF. DNA of the CDR3: TGTGCCAGCAGCCCCGCGAGCGGGGTCGGGGAGCTGTTTTTT. The V gene is TRBV12-3 or TRBV12-4, the J gene TRBJ2-2; 7 nucleotides agree with TRBD2. The trim removed 6 bases at V and 7 bases at J, leaving 8 bases unmatched. CDR3 length equals 14 residues.

The V call is TRBV6-5, the J call TRBJ1-4; 7 bases match TRBD1. The CDR3 sequence is 17 residues long. The V segment lost 5 bases and the J segment 4 bases; nucleotides outside the gene matches: 13. The V gene's germline CDR1 is MNHEY and CDR2 SVGAGI. In DNA form, the CDR3 reads TGTGCCAGCAGTGCCCGGGACAGCTCAGCGGGTAATGAAAAACTGTTTTTT. Translating it yields CASSARDSSAGNEKLFF.

The gene calls are TRBV3-1 and TRBJ2-3; 7 bases agree with TRBD1. Germline V gene data show CDR1 as LGHDT and CDR2 as YNNKEL (reference sequence). The ends lost 4 bases at V and 10 bases at J; junction bases unmatched: 5. This CDR3 has 12 residues. CDR3 nucleotides: TGTGCCAGCAGCCCTCGGCAGGGGGCGCAGTATTTT. Amino acid sequence: CASSPRQGAQYF.

This clonotype was counted ten times or more. The chain joins TRBV7-2 to TRBJ1-2; 12 positions match TRBD1. Germline CDR1 is SGHTA and CDR2 is FQGNSA. Unmatched junction bases numbered 7, after V lost 0 bases and J lost 5 bases. This CDR3 has 17 amino acids. CDR3 nucleotide sequence: TGTGCCAGCAGCTTAGCCCCGGGACAGGGGGCAGTATATGGCTACACCTTC. Translated: CASSLAPGQGAVYGYTF.

This clonotype occurred many times. J is TRBJ2-7 and V is TRBV10-1, with D possibly matching TRBD2 (7 bases). The CDR3 runs 15 residues. Germline V CDR1 and CDR2: WNHNN, SYGVQD (reference sequence). V was trimmed by 6 bases and J by 6 bases, leaving 21 bases between them. The CDR3 loop is CASRFIRGRVLEQYF. In DNA, the CDR3 is TGCGCCAGCAGATTTATAAGGGGGAGGGTCCTCGAGCAGTACTTC.

This clonotype was found many times. The rearrangement joins TRBV3-1 to TRBJ1-3, with D unresolved. The V gene lost 1 base and the J gene lost 4 bases, with 8 bases spanning the gap. The CDR3 is made up of 14 amino acids. Germline CDR1 is LGHDT and CDR2 is YNNKEL (reference sequence). The CDR3: CASSQGTAGNTIYF. The CDR3 bases are TGTGCCAGCAGCCAAGGGACGGCAGGAAACACCATATATTTT.

The CDR3 reads CASSLRVLAGEDNEQFF. The DNA of the CDR3 is TGTGCCAGCAGTTTAAGGGTCCTAGCGGGAGAGGACAATGAGCAGTTCTTC. The V and J genes are TRBV12-3 or TRBV12-4 and TRBJ2-1, with 10 bases aligning to TRBD2. CDR3 length: 17 residues. V gave up 2 bases and J gave up 5 bases; unmatched junction bases: 9.

This clonotype has ten or more counts. The V call is TRBV6-2 or TRBV6-3, the J call TRBJ1-2, with D possibly TRBD1 on 5 matching bases. With 0 bases removed from V and 6 bases from J, the gap between germline ends came to 17 bases. The CDR3 runs 16 residues. Germline values: CDR1 MNHEY, CDR2 SVGEGT. CDR3 DNA: TGTGCCAGCAGTTACTCGAGAGGGGAACTGGTCCATGGCTACACCTTC. Its protein product is CASSYSRGELVHGYTF.

This clonotype was counted between two and nine times. In nucleotides, the CDR3 is TGTGCCAGCAGAGCGGGACTAGCTAACACAGATACGCAGTATTTT. This gives the protein CASRAGLANTDTQYF. This chain links TRBV6-4 with TRBJ2-3; 9 bases are shared with TRBD2. The CDR3 covers 15 residues. The germline CDR1 and CDR2 sequences are MRHNA and SNTAGT. V shed 6 bases, J shed 2 bases, and the junction held 6 bases outside the gene matches.

The chain uses TRBV7-9 and TRBJ2-3; tentative D call: TRBD2 (6 bases). In germline, CDR1 is SEHNR, CDR2 FQNEAQ (reference sequence). CDR3 length: 16 amino acids. Trimming shortened V by 5 bases and J by 1 base, and 16 bases separated the two germline ends. This CDR3 is CASSRDLLAGTDTQYF. Written as DNA, the CDR3 is TGTGCCAGCAGCAGAGATCTATTAGCGGGCACAGATACGCAGTATTTT.

The chain uses TRBV9 and TRBJ2-2, with no clear D. This CDR3 is built from 16 residues. CDR1 is SGDLS, CDR2 YYNGEE, per germline. Deletions cut 0 bases from V and 0 bases from J, with 9 bases between. This CDR3 reads CASSVVDRANTGELFF. The CDR3 bases are TGTGCCAGCAGCGTAGTCGATCGTGCGAACACCGGGGAGCTGTTTTTT.

This clonotype has a handful of counts. The chain has TRBV3-1 and TRBJ2-1, with no clear D. The V gene lost 5 bases and the J gene lost 9 bases, with 8 bases spanning the gap. Germline values: CDR1 LGHDT, CDR2 YNNKEL (reference sequence). The CDR3 has 11 amino acids. The CDR3 protein is CASSRVGEQFF. The CDR3 region has the DNA TGTGCCAGCAGCAGAGTTGGTGAGCAGTTCTTC.

In this sample, this clonotype turned up many times. The chain combines TRBV5-1 with TRBJ1-2, with a weak D call TRBD1 (5 bases). V dropped 0 bases and J dropped 7 bases, with 16 bases sitting between them. The CDR3 is 15 amino acids. Per germline, CDR1 SGHRS and CDR2 YFSETQ. The CDR3 reads CASSLVAGTSTGYTF. The CDR3 DNA follows: TGCGCCAGCAGCTTGGTCGCAGGGACTTCCACTGGCTACACCTTC. The full variable domain, in which reference TRBV5-1 and TRBJ1-2 provide the parts outside the CDR3, is KAGVTQTPRYLIKTRGQQVTLSCSPISGHRSVSWYQQTPGQGLQFLFEYFSETQRNKGNFPGRFSGRQFSNSRSEMNVSTLELGDSALYLCASSLVAGTSTGYTFGSGTRLTVV.